This T cell receptor beta chain was recovered during a study of neurological immune-mediated disorders. Each TCR transcript was tagged with a 10-nucleotide random UMI during 5'RACE. TCRdb analysed the 5' RACE reads with MiXCR anew, one entry per CDR3 protein. The data hold around 20,000 distinct CDR3 sequences, with roughly a tenth observed a single time. This clonotype was found many times. No antigen is known for it. Study observations and caveats: HTLV-1-associated myelopathy showed the most TCR clonal expansion; multiple sclerosis the least, below healthy controls.

2 million unsorted PBMCs were stored in RNAlater at -80 °C before RNA extraction. Germline V lookup: CDR1 DFQATT, CDR2 SNEGSKA (reference sequence). Trimming shortened V by 1 base and J by 7 bases, and 5 bases separated the two germline ends. This CDR3 region has 12 residues. The material sequenced was PBMCs. This receptor was obtained from an older woman with HTLV-1-associated myelopathy (HAM/TSP). The rearrangement uses TRBV20-1 and TRBJ1-6; D is uncertain. Here the CDR3 DNA reads TGCAGTGCTAGAGTCTCGAATTCACCCCTCCACTTT. This codes for CSARVSNSPLHF.